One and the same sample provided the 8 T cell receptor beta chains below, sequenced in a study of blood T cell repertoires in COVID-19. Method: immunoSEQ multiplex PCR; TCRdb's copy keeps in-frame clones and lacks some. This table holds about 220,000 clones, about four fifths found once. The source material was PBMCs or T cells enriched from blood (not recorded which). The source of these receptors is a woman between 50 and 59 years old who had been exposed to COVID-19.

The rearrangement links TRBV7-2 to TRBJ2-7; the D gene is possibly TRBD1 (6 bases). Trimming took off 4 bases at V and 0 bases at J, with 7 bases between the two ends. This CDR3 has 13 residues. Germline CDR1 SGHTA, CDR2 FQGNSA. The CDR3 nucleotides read TGTGCCAGCAGCTGGACAGCCTCCTACGAGCAGTACTTC. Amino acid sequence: CASSWTASYEQYF.

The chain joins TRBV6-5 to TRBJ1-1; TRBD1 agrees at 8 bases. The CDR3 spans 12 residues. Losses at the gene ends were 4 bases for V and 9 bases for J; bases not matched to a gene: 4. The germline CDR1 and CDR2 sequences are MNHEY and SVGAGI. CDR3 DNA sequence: TGTGCCAGCAGTTTCCGGACAGGGAAAGCTTTCTTT. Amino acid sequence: CASSFRTGKAFF.

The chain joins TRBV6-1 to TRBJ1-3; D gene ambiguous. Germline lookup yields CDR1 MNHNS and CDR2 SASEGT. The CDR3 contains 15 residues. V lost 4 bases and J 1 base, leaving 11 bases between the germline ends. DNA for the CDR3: TGTGCCAGCAGTGGGCCCTTTGGTTCTGGAAACACCATATATTTT. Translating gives CASSGPFGSGNTIYF.

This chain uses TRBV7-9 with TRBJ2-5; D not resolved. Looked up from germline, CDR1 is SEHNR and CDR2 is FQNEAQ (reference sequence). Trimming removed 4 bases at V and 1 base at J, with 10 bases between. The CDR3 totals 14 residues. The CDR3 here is CASSYPVAQETQYF. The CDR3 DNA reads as TGTGCCAGCAGCTATCCGGTTGCCCAAGAGACCCAGTACTTC.

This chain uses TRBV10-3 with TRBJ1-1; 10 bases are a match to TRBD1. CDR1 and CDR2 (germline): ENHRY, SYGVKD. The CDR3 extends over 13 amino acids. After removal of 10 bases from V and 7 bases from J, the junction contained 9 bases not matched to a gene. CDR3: CATNSRDRGEAFF. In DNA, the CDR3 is TGTGCCACAAACAGTCGGGACAGGGGTGAAGCTTTCTTT.

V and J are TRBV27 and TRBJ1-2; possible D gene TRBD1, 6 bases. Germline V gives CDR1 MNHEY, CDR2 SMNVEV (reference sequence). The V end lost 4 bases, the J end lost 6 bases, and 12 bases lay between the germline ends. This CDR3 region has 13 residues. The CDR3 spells CASSSTGKHGYTF. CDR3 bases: TGTGCCAGCAGTTCAACAGGGAAGCATGGCTACACCTTC.

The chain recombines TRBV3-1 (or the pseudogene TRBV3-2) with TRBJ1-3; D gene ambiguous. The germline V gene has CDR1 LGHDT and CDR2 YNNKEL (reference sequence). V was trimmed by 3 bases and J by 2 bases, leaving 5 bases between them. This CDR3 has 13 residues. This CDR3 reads CASSQRAGNTIYF. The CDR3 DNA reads TGTGCCAGCAGCCAGCGGGCTGGAAACACCATATATTTT.

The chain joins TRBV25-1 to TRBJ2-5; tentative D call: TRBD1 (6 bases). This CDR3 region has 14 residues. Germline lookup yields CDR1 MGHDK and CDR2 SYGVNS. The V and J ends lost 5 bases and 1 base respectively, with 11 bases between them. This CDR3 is CASSQGLLQETQYF. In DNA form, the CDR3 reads TGTGCCAGCAGTCAGGGGCTCCTCCAAGAGACCCAGTACTTC.